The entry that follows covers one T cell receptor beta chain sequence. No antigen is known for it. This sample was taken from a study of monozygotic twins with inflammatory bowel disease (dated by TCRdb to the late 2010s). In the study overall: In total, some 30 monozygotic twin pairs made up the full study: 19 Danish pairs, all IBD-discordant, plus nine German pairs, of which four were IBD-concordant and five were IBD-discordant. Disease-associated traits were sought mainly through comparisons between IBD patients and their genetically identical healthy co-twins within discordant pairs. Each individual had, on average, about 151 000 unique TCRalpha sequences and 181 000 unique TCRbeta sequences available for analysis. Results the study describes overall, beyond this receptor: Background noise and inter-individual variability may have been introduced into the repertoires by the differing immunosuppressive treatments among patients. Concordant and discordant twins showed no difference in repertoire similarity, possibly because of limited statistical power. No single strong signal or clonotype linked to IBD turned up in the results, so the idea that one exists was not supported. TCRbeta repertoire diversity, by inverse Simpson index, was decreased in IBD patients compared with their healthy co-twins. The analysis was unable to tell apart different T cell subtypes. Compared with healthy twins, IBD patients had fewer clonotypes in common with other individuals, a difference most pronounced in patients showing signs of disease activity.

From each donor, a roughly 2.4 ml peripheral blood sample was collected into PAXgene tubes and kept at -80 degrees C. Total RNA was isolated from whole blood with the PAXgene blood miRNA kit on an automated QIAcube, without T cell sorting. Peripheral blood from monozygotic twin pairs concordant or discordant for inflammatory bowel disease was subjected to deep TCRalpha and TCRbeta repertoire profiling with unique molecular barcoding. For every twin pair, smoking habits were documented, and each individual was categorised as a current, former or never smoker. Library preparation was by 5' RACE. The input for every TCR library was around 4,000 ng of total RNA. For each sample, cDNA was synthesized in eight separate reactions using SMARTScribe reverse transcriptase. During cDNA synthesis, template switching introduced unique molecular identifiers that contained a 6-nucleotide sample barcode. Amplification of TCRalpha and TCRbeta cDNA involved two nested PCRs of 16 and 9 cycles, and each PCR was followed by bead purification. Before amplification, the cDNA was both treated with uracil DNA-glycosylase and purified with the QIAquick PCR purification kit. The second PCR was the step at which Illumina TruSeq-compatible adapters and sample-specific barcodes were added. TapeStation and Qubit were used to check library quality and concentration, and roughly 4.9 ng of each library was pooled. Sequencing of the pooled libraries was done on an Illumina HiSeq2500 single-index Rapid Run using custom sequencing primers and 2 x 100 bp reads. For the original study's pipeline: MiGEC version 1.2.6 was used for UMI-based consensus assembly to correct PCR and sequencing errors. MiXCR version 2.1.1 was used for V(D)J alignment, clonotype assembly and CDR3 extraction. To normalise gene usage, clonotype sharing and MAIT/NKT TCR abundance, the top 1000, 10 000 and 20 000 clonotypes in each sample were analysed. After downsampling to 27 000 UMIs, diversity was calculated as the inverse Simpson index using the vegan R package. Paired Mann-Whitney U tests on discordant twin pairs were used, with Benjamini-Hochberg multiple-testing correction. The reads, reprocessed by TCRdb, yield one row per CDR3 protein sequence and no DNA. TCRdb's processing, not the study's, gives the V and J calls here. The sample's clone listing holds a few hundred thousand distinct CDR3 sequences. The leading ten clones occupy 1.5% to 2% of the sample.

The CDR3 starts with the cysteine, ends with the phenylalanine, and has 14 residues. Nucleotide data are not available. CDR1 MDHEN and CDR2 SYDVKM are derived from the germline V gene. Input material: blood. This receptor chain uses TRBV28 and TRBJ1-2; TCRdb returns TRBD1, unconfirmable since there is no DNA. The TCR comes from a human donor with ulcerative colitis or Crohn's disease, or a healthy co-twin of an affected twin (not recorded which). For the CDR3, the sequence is CASKKGGLWEGYTF.